The present T cell receptor (beta chain) was sequenced within a study of blood T cell repertoires in COVID-19. Only in-frame clones appear in the TCRdb table, and some are missing; sequencing was by immunoSEQ multiplex PCR. This sample has fewer than 250,000 clones; roughly 85% occur once, and the top ten carry about 3.6%. CDR1 is LGHNA, CDR2 YNFKEQ, per germline. The CDR3 contains 16 residues. The junction had 7 bases not matched to a gene; V was cut back by 4 bases and J by 1 base. This TCR derives from a woman aged 40 to 49 who had been exposed to COVID-19. Sequenced sample: PBMCs or T cells enriched from blood (not recorded which). This rearrangement joins TRBV4-2 to TRBJ1-5; 7 positions agree with TRBD1. This chain's CDR3 is CASSRNRGESNQPQHF. The CDR3 bases are TGTGCCAGCAGCCGTAACAGGGGCGAAAGCAATCAGCCCCAGCATTTT.